The 22 T cell receptor beta chains below were found in one sample sequenced in a study of cytomegalovirus exposure and HLA in healthy donors. The PCR had 60 Vbeta and 13 Jbeta primers. Using immunoSEQ multiplex PCR, the repertoire was profiled, and TCRdb retains in-frame clones only, with some absent. The data show about 160,000 clones, over 75% seen once. Input material: PBMCs. These receptors all come from a human donor in good health.

The chain has TRBV4-2 and TRBJ2-7, with 12 bases that match TRBD2. V dropped 1 base and J dropped 5; count of bases not matched to a gene: 6. The V gene's germline CDR1 is LGHNA and CDR2 YNFKEQ. This CDR3 is built from 16 residues. Here the CDR3 DNA reads TGTGCCAGCAGCCAAGTAGCCCTAGCGGGGGGGAACGAGCAGTACTTC. It encodes CASSQVALAGGNEQYF.

This clone was seen a single time. V and J are TRBV6-6 and TRBJ2-7; 9 bases agree with TRBD1. CDR1 and CDR2 from the germline V gene are MNHNY and SVGAGI (reference sequence). Losses at the gene ends were 5 bases for V and 5 bases for J; bases not matched to a gene: 13. There are 16 residues in the CDR3. This CDR3 reads CASSTATGTGLNEQYF. The DNA of the CDR3 is TGTGCCAGCAGTACCGCAACCGGGACAGGGCTGAACGAGCAGTACTTC.

The rearrangement uses TRBV28 and TRBJ2-5; TRBD1 agrees at 12 bases. V lost 7 bases and J lost 5; bases outside the gene matches: 11. Germline assignment: CDR1 MDHEN and CDR2 SYDVKM. This CDR3 spans 16 amino acids. The DNA of the CDR3 is TGTGCCAGCACTAGCCGGGACAGGGGGCTTCGGGAGACCCAGTACTTC. Protein: CASTSRDRGLRETQYF.

This clone appeared a single time. The identical CDR3 is also encoded by other nucleotide sequences in the sample. This chain connects TRBV6-5 to TRBJ1-6, with 7 positions matching TRBD1. The CDR3 spans 14 residues. Trimming cost V 6 bases and J 9 bases; bases outside gene matches: 8. Looked up from germline, CDR1 is MNHEY and CDR2 is SVGAGI. This chain's CDR3 is CASSRQGDSSPLHF. The CDR3 DNA is TGTGCCAGCAGCCGACAGGGAGACAGTTCACCCCTCCACTTT.

J is TRBJ1-1 and V is TRBV19, with D possibly TRBD1 on 5 matching bases. Germline lookup yields CDR1 LNHDA and CDR2 SQIVND (reference sequence). V lost 6 bases to trimming and J lost 2 bases, with 7 bases between them. The CDR3 covers 12 residues. The CDR3 nucleotides read TGTGCCAGTAGGACAGCCAACACTGAAGCTTTCTTT. Its translation is CASRTANTEAFF.

This clone was picked up a small number of times. The rearrangement links TRBV7-3 to TRBJ1-1; 8 positions match TRBD1. V lost 6 bases, J lost 1 base, and 1 base stayed unmatched. This CDR3 spans 13 amino acids. Germline V gene sequence: CDR1 SGHTA, CDR2 FQGTGA. CDR3 nucleotide sequence: TGTGCCAGCAGGGGGACAGGGAACACTGAAGCTTTCTTT. It yields the protein CASRGTGNTEAFF.

The rearrangement joins TRBV10-3 to TRBJ2-2; the D gene is possibly TRBD2 (6 bases). This CDR3 is 16 amino acids long. Trimming shortened V by 6 bases and J by 0 bases, and 14 bases separated the two germline ends. Germline V CDR1 and CDR2: ENHRY, SYGVKD. CDR3 amino acids: CAIRWEATANTGELFF. Here the CDR3 DNA reads TGTGCCATCAGATGGGAGGCGACGGCGAACACCGGGGAGCTGTTTTTT.

This rearrangement joins TRBV6-1 to TRBJ1-5, with 8 bases aligning to TRBD1. Germline assignment: CDR1 MNHNS and CDR2 SASEGT. V trimming: 3 bases; J trimming: 6 bases; junction bases outside the gene matches: 4. CDR3 length: 14 amino acids. The chain's CDR3 is CASSEGRGLQPQHF. The CDR3 nucleotides are TGTGCCAGCAGTGAGGGCAGGGGGCTTCAGCCCCAGCATTTT.

The chain links TRBV5-1 to TRBJ2-3; TRBD2 matches 12 bases. The V gene end was trimmed by 4 bases and the J gene end by 4 bases; junction bases not matched to a gene: 10. This CDR3 comprises 17 residues. Germline CDR1 and CDR2: SGHRS and YFSETQ. CDR3 DNA: TGCGCCAGCAGCCTGGGGGCACTAGCGGGGGGTGCAGATACGCAGTATTTT. Amino acid sequence: CASSLGALAGGADTQYF.

The chain recombines TRBV5-1 with TRBJ2-7, with TRBD1 as a possible D gene (6 bases). CDR3 size: 14 residues. Germline V gives CDR1 SGHRS, CDR2 YFSETQ. The ends were cut back, 7 bases at V and 0 bases at J, with 14 bases in the middle. This CDR3 is CASGTGTHSYEQYF. In DNA form, the CDR3 reads TGCGCCAGCGGAACCGGGACACACTCCTACGAGCAGTACTTC.

This clone was recorded a few times. V usage is TRBV7-3 and J usage is TRBJ1-1, with D maybe TRBD1 (6 bases). The length of the CDR3 is 14 residues. V dropped 5 bases and J dropped 4 bases, with 14 bases sitting between them. CDR1 and CDR2 (germline): SGHTA, FQGTGA. In nucleotides, the CDR3 is TGTGCCAGCAGCCCACGCGGGGGCGGCACTGAAGCTTTCTTT. Its protein product is CASSPRGGGTEAFF.

This clone is a singleton in its sample. The junction does not match germline at one end; this may be a read error. DNA of the CDR3: TGTGCCAGTAGTATGTCGGACAGACAGATCTTT. Protein sequence: CASSMSDRQIF. The J gene is TRBJ1-1, the V gene TRBV19; tentatively, D is TRBD1 (6 bases). CDR1 and CDR2 (germline): LNHDA, SQIVND (reference sequence). The CDR3 is 11 residues long.

About this clone: Other DNA sequences of this sample code for an identical CDR3. This chain joins TRBV9 and TRBJ1-2; D gene uncertain. This CDR3 is built from 13 residues. V was trimmed by 0 bases and J by 4 bases, leaving 7 bases between them. CDR1 SGDLS and CDR2 YYNGEE come from the germline V gene. DNA for the CDR3: TGTGCCAGCAGCGTAGAAGGGAGCTATGGCTACACCTTC. Protein sequence: CASSVEGSYGYTF.

This chain links TRBV6-5 with TRBJ1-6; TRBD1 aligns across 11 bases. The CDR3 spans 15 residues. Germline-derived CDR1 and CDR2 are MNHEY and SVGAGI. V lost 2 bases and J lost 9; bases outside the gene matches: 3. CDR3 in DNA: TGTGCCAGCAGTTACCGGGACAGGGGGAGTTCACCCCTCCACTTT. Residues: CASSYRDRGSSPLHF.

The chain recombines TRBV28 with TRBJ2-7, with a possible D match to TRBD1 (6 bases). Germline V gene sequence: CDR1 MDHEN, CDR2 SYDVKM. V lost 6 bases and J 6 bases, leaving 18 bases between the germline ends. The CDR3 consists of 14 residues. CDR3 in amino acids: CASRYDRSGREQYF. CDR3 DNA sequence: TGTGCCAGCAGATACGACAGGAGTGGTCGCGAGCAGTACTTC. The full variable domain, its missing parts supplied by reference TRBV28 and TRBJ2-7, is DVKVTQSSRYLVKRTGEKVFLECVQDMDHENMFWYRQDPGLGLRLIYFSYDVKMKEKGDIPEGYSVSREKKERFSLILESASTNQTSMYLCASRYDRSGREQYFGPGTRLTVT.

The CDR3 sequence: CASSYGQGTYEQYF. The CDR3 DNA sequence: TGTGCCAGCAGTTACGGCCAGGGAACCTACGAGCAGTACTTC. The chain recombines TRBV6-5 with TRBJ2-7; maybe TRBD1 (5 bases). This CDR3 spans 14 amino acids. Trimming pared 2 bases from V and 2 bases from J, leaving 10 bases between. Per the germline V gene, CDR1 is MNHEY and CDR2 is SVGAGI.

The chain links TRBV5-1 to TRBJ1-1; 7 nucleotides agree with TRBD1. The CDR3 has 15 residues. From germline, CDR1 is SGHRS and CDR2 YFSETQ. Unmatched junction bases numbered 5, after V lost 0 bases and J lost 3 bases. The CDR3 here is CASSLVAGGDTEAFF. The CDR3 DNA reads as TGCGCCAGCAGCTTGGTAGCAGGGGGAGACACTGAAGCTTTCTTT.

V usage is TRBV10-2 and J usage is TRBJ2-5, with 12 bases that match TRBD2. The J call may be faulty, since TRBJ2-7 better matches the DNA end. Germline V gives CDR1 WSHSY, CDR2 SAAADI. The CDR3 is made up of 14 amino acids. This chain's CDR3 is CASSRTSGTYEQYF. In nucleotides, the CDR3 is TGCGCCAGCAGCAGGACTAGCGGGACCTACGAGCAGTACTTC.

This sequence joins TRBV5-6 and TRBJ2-7; D is perhaps TRBD2 (7 bases). The CDR3 has 14 residues. Germline lookup yields CDR1 SGHDT and CDR2 YYEEEE. Trimming cost V 1 base and J 5 bases, with 13 bases left between them. In DNA, the CDR3 is TGTGCCAGCAGCTTGTCTGGGGGGGCCGACGAGCAGTACTTC. Translation: CASSLSGGADEQYF. Using reference TRBV5-6 and TRBJ2-7 for the parts outside the CDR3, the full variable domain is DAGVTQSPTHLIKTRGQQVTLRCSPKSGHDTVSWYQQALGQGPQFIFQYYEEEERQRGNFPDRFSGHQFPNYSSELNVNALLLGDSALYLCASSLSGGADEQYFGPGTRLTVT.

The count of this clone is one. This chain connects TRBV7-8 to TRBJ1-4, with D unclear. The CDR3 contains 16 residues. V was clipped by 1 base and J by 0 bases, with 9 bases between them. In germline, CDR1 is SGHVS, CDR2 FQNEAQ. Here the CDR3 DNA reads TGTGCCAGCAGCTTAGTGGCTGGAGCAACTAATGAAAAACTGTTTTTT. Its translation is CASSLVAGATNEKLFF.

The chain combines TRBV9 with TRBJ2-5; tentative D call: TRBD1 (5 bases). The germline V and J ends were trimmed by 7 bases and 2 bases, with 15 bases remaining between them. Germline CDR1 is SGDLS and CDR2 is YYNGEE. CDR3 length equals 14 residues. The CDR3, as DNA: TGTGCCAGCGGGGCCCCACAGCCGCAAGAGACCCAGTACTTC. It is translated as CASGAPQPQETQYF.

The chain has TRBV6-5 and TRBJ1-5; 10 nucleotides align to TRBD1. The CDR3 length is 12 residues. Germline V gene lookup returns CDR1 MNHEY and CDR2 SVGAGI. CDR3 in amino acids: CASGTGDQPQHF. In DNA form, the CDR3 reads TGTGCGTCCGGGACAGGGGATCAGCCCCAGCATTTT.